Each of the 23 T cell receptor beta chains below was sequenced from the same sample in a study of T-cell memory formation after mild COVID-19 (dated by TCRdb to the early 2020s). Library preparation was by 5' RACE. Data came from an Illumina NovaSeq 6000. Using fastp trimming at Q25 and MiXCR clonotype assembly, TCRdb reanalyzed the public sequencing data and kept in-frame beta chains. Duplicate CDR3 protein sequences are folded into a single record with the most common DNA and genes. The sample table lists under 300,000 distinct CDR3 sequences, over 15% of them with a count of one. Approximately 3.5% of the sample comes from the top ten. Sequencing was performed on PBMCs or a T cell subset sorted from them (not recorded which). The receptor set was obtained from a man aged 18 to 29 who had mild COVID-19 (a few samples of this study predate the infection). The sample titles of this study are shuffled in the database, so cell type and time point are left out; the donor was told from shared clones.

With respect to this clonotype: A junction boundary mismatches the germline segment, possibly from a read error. CDR3 coding DNA: TGTGCCAGCAATTACGAGGCGTACTACGAGCAGTACTTC. Protein sequence: CASNYEAYYEQYF. The gene calls are TRBV6-2 or TRBV6-3 and TRBJ2-7; D not certain. Germline CDR1 and CDR2: MNHEY and SVGEGT. This CDR3 is built from 13 residues.

This clonotype was observed a handful of times. The V and J genes are TRBV5-1 and TRBJ2-6, with 8 bases that match TRBD2. Germline V gene sequence: CDR1 SGHRS, CDR2 YFSETQ. There are 21 residues in the CDR3. The V gene end was trimmed by 0 bases and the J gene end by 0 bases; junction bases not matched to a gene: 14. CDR3 residues: CASSLVVLADPLSSGANVLTF. The CDR3 bases are TGCGCCAGCAGCTTGGTGGTACTAGCGGACCCCCTGAGCTCTGGGGCCAACGTCCTGACTTTC.

A single count supports this clonotype. The V and J genes are TRBV5-1 and TRBJ1-2; TRBD1 aligns across 9 bases. The CDR3 has 14 residues. Germline V gene sequence: CDR1 SGHRS, CDR2 YFSETQ. The V segment lost 4 bases and the J segment 4 bases; nucleotides outside the gene matches: 5. This CDR3 is CASSRDRVFYGYTF. As DNA, the CDR3 is TGCGCCAGCAGCAGGGACAGGGTTTTCTATGGCTACACCTTC. Complete variable domain (other parts from reference TRBV5-1 and TRBJ1-2): KAGVTQTPRYLIKTRGQQVTLSCSPISGHRSVSWYQQTPGQGLQFLFEYFSETQRNKGNFPGRFSGRQFSNSRSEMNVSTLELGDSALYLCASSRDRVFYGYTFGSGTRLTVV.

This clonotype has more than one count but fewer than ten. The chain is built from TRBV6-4 and TRBJ1-2; 11 bases are a match to TRBD1. Germline assignment: CDR1 MRHNA and CDR2 SNTAGT. The ends lost 5 bases at V and 5 bases at J; junction bases unmatched: 7. This CDR3 has 15 residues. The DNA of the CDR3 is TGTGCCAGCAGTTCCGGGACAGGGGGGCTATATGGCTACACCTTC. Translation gives CASSSGTGGLYGYTF.

This rearrangement joins TRBV10-3 to TRBJ2-1; TRBD1 aligns across 7 bases. J gave up 6 bases and V 8 bases, and 10 bases lay outside the gene matches. The CDR3 is made up of 14 amino acids. Germline V gives CDR1 ENHRY, CDR2 SYGVKD. CDR3 coding DNA: TGTGCCATCGGTCGGGAAGGGGGCCTCAATGAGCAGTTCTTC. Amino acid sequence: CAIGREGGLNEQFF.

This clonotype has a handful of counts. The chain employs TRBV27 and TRBJ1-6; D perhaps matches TRBD1 (6 bases). The CDR3 length is 13 residues. V shed 6 bases and J shed 7 bases, with 10 bases lying between them. CDR1 is MNHEY, CDR2 SMNVEV, per germline (reference sequence). CDR3 sequence (DNA): TGTGCCAGCAGATACAGGGCAAATTCACCCCTCCACTTT. Its protein is CASRYRANSPLHF.

This clonotype was seen only a few times. The chain employs TRBV20-1 and TRBJ1-2; D remains ambiguous. V was cut by 7 bases and J by 7 bases, with 4 bases left in between. The CDR3 contains 8 residues. Germline V gene data show CDR1 as DFQATT and CDR2 as SNEGSKA (reference sequence). CDR3 region: CSVPGYTF. For the CDR3, the DNA is TGCAGTGTGCCTGGCTACACCTTC.

J is TRBJ2-3 and V is TRBV7-8; D perhaps matches TRBD2 (5 bases). Germline values: CDR1 SGHVS, CDR2 FQNEAQ. With 4 bases removed from V and 4 bases from J, the gap between germline ends came to 15 bases. This CDR3 comprises 15 residues. CDR3 amino acids: CASSSGLGLADTQYF. CDR3 nucleotide sequence: TGTGCCAGCAGCTCCGGACTGGGGTTGGCAGATACGCAGTATTTT.

This clonotype was picked up a small number of times. The rearrangement uses TRBV4-1 and TRBJ2-1, with D hard to call. V was pared by 4 bases and J by 1 base, with 11 bases between. Germline values: CDR1 MGHRA, CDR2 YSYEKL. There are 15 residues in the CDR3. CDR3 bases: TGCGCCAGCAGCCCAGGCAAGCTATCCTACAATGAGCAGTTCTTC. Residues: CASSPGKLSYNEQFF.

The J gene is TRBJ1-5, the V gene TRBV18, with a tentative D call TRBD1 (6 bases). V lost 3 bases and J 6 bases, leaving 21 bases between the germline ends. The CDR3 runs to 17 residues. Germline lookup yields CDR1 KGHSH and CDR2 LQKENI. CDR3 nucleotide sequence: TGTGCCAGCTCACCCCCCCCAGGGGTATTGTCGGGTCAGCCCCAGCATTTT. It is translated as CASSPPPGVLSGQPQHF. The full variable domain, rest sourced from reference TRBV18 and TRBJ1-5, is NAGVMQNPRHLVRRRGQEARLRCSPMKGHSHVYWYRQLPEEGLKFMVYLQKENIIDESGMPKERFSAEFPKEGPSILRIQQVVRGDSAAYFCASSPPPGVLSGQPQHFGDGTRLSIL.

This clonotype was counted only a few times. V is TRBV6-5 and J is TRBJ2-7; D is undetermined. Germline-derived CDR1 and CDR2 are MNHEY and SVGAGI. The CDR3 runs 13 residues. V lost 5 bases and J lost 3, with 11 bases in between. The CDR3, as DNA: TGTGCCAGCAGTACCCGGGCCCTCTACGAGCAGTACTTC. Amino acids: CASSTRALYEQYF.

V gene TRBV20-1 combines with J gene TRBJ2-2; TRBD2 is a possible D gene (6 bases). V was clipped by 6 bases and J by 7 bases, with 15 bases between them. The CDR3 length is 13 residues. The germline CDR1 and CDR2 sequences are DFQATT and SNEGSKA (reference sequence). The CDR3 DNA reads TGCAGTGCCCAGGAGGGCTATCTCGGGGAGCTGTTTTTT. Its translation: CSAQEGYLGELFF.

This clonotype was counted between two and nine times. V usage is TRBV5-1 and J usage is TRBJ2-1; no clear D. The CDR3 runs 14 residues. Germline lookup yields CDR1 SGHRS and CDR2 YFSETQ. V was trimmed by 4 bases and J by 5 bases, leaving 13 bases between them. DNA of the CDR3: TGCGCCAGCAGCCTAAAGGGTTGGGACAATGAGCAGTTCTTC. It specifies CASSLKGWDNEQFF.

The V call is TRBV5-1, the J call TRBJ2-1; D remains unclear. Germline values: CDR1 SGHRS, CDR2 YFSETQ. V lost 0 bases and J 5 bases, leaving 12 bases between the germline ends. The length of the CDR3 is 15 residues. In nucleotides, the CDR3 is TGCGCCAGCAGCTTGGCCCCAGGAACTCACAATGAGCAGTTCTTC. This encodes CASSLAPGTHNEQFF.

The chain joins TRBV6-5 to TRBJ2-1; D is undetermined. CDR3 length equals 15 residues. V lost 6 bases to trimming and J lost 0 bases, with 12 bases between them. Germline lookup yields CDR1 MNHEY and CDR2 SVGAGI. The CDR3 sequence is CASSNPGSSYNEQFF. The DNA for the CDR3 is TGTGCCAGCAGCAACCCAGGAAGCTCCTACAATGAGCAGTTCTTC.

The chain recombines TRBV7-9 with TRBJ2-2; D is perhaps TRBD2 (5 bases). With 6 bases removed from V and 1 base from J, the gap between germline ends came to 15 bases. The CDR3 totals 16 residues. CDR1 and CDR2 (germline): SEHNR, FQNEAQ (reference sequence). CDR3 sequence (DNA): TGTGCCAGCAGTTTTCCTGATACTAGGAACACCGGGGAGCTGTTTTTT. Protein sequence: CASSFPDTRNTGELFF.

This chain joins TRBV4-3 and TRBJ2-6; possible D gene TRBD2, 6 bases. Trimming stripped 1 base from V and 2 bases from J, with 15 bases between. The CDR3 has 18 residues. The germline gives CDR1 LGHNA, CDR2 YSLEER. The CDR3 sequence: CASSQVQGTVAGANVLTF. CDR3 DNA: TGCGCCAGCAGCCAAGTGCAAGGGACTGTCGCTGGGGCCAACGTCCTGACTTTC.

This rearrangement joins TRBV6-5 to TRBJ2-3; 9 positions agree with TRBD2. Per germline, CDR1 MNHEY and CDR2 SVGAGI. V was clipped by 4 bases and J by 0 bases; unmatched bases: 8. CDR3 length: 17 residues. The CDR3 is CASSFSAGGYSTDTQYF. DNA for the CDR3: TGTGCCAGCAGTTTCTCAGCGGGGGGATATAGCACAGATACGCAGTATTTT.

The chain recombines TRBV6-5 with TRBJ1-4; tentatively, D is TRBD1 (6 bases). Trimming removed 0 bases at V and 7 bases at J, with 12 bases between. CDR3 length: 15 amino acids. Germline V gene sequence: CDR1 MNHEY, CDR2 SVGAGI. The CDR3 loop reads CASSYSTGMGEKLFF. The CDR3 DNA sequence: TGTGCCAGCAGTTACTCGACAGGAATGGGTGAAAAACTGTTTTTT.

This clonotype came up a few times. This chain joins TRBV5-1 and TRBJ1-1; a weak D match, TRBD1 (5 bases). The germline gives CDR1 SGHRS, CDR2 YFSETQ. The CDR3 loop spans 16 amino acids. With 1 base removed from V and 5 bases from J, the gap between germline ends came to 18 bases. CDR3 region: CASSLNEGVGGTEAFF. The CDR3 DNA follows: TGCGCCAGCAGCTTGAATGAAGGGGTCGGCGGAACTGAAGCTTTCTTT.

The chain joins TRBV6-1 to TRBJ1-1; possible D gene TRBD1, 6 bases. CDR1 and CDR2 from the germline V gene are MNHNS and SASEGT. The CDR3 totals 14 residues. V shed 3 bases and J shed 0 bases, with 8 bases lying between them. The CDR3: CASSDRGLNTEAFF. CDR3 in DNA: TGTGCCAGCAGTGACAGGGGATTGAACACTGAAGCTTTCTTT.

This clonotype has at least ten counts. This chain connects TRBV4-3 to TRBJ2-1, with 8 bases matching TRBD1. Germline V gene sequence: CDR1 LGHNA, CDR2 YSLEER. The CDR3 is made up of 13 amino acids. V lost 1 base and J lost 13; bases outside the gene matches: 6. The chain's CDR3 is CASSQGAGGAQFF. For the CDR3, the DNA is TGCGCCAGCAGCCAAGGGGCAGGGGGCGCCCAGTTCTTC.

This clonotype was seen many times. This chain links TRBV5-1 with TRBJ1-5; no clear D gene. Trimming took off 5 bases at V and 3 bases at J, with 15 bases between the two ends. Germline lookup yields CDR1 SGHRS and CDR2 YFSETQ. The CDR3 has 15 amino acids. CDR3 sequence reads: CASRYGVGDNQPQHF. The CDR3 DNA is TGCGCCAGCAGATACGGGGTTGGGGACAATCAGCCCCAGCATTTT. The full variable domain, in which reference TRBV5-1 and TRBJ1-5 provide the parts outside the CDR3, is KAGVTQTPRYLIKTRGQQVTLSCSPISGHRSVSWYQQTPGQGLQFLFEYFSETQRNKGNFPGRFSGRQFSNSRSEMNVSTLELGDSALYLCASRYGVGDNQPQHFGDGTRLSIL.